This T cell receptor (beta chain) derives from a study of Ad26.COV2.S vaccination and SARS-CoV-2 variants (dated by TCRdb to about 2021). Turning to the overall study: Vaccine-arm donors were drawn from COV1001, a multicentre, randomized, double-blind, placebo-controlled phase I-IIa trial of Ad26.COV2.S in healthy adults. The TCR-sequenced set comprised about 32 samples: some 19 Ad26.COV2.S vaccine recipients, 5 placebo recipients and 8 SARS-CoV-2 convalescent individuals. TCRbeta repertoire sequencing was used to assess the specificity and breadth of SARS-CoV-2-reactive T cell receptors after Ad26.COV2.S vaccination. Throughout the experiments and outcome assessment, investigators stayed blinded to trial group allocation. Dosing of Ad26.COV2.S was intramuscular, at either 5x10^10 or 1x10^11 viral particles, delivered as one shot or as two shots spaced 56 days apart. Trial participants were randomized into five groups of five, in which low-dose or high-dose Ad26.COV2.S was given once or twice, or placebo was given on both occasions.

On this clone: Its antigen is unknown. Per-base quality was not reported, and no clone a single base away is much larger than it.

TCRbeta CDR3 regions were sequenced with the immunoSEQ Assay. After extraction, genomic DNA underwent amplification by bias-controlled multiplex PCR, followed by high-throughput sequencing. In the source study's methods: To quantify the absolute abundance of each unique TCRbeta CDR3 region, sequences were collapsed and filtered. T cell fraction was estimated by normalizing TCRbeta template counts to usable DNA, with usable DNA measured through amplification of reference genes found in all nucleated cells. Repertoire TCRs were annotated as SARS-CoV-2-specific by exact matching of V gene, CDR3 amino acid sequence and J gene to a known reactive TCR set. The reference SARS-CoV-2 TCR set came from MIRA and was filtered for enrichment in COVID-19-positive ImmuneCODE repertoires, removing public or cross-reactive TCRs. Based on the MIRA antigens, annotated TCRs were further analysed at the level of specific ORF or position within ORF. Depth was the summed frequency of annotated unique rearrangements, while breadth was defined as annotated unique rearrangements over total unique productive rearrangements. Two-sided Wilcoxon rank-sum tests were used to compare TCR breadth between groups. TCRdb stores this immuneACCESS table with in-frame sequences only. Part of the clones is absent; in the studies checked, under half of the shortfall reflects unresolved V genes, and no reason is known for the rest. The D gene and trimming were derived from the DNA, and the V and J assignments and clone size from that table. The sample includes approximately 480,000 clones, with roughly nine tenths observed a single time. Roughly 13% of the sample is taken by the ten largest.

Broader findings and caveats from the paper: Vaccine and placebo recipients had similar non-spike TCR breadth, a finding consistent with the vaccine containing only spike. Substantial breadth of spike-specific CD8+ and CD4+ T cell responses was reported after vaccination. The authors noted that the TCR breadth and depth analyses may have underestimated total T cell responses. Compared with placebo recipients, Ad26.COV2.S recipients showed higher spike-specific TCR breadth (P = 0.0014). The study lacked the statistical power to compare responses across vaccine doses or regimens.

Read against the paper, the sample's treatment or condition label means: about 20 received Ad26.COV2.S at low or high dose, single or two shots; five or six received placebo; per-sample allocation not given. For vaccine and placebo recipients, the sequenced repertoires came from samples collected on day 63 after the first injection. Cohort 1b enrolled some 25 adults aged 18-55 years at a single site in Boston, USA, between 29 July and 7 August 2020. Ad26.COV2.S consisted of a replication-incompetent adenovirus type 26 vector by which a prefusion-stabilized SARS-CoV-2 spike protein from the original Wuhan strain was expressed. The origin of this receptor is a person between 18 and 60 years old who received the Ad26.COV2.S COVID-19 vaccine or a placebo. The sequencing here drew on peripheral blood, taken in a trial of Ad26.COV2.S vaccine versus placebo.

At the DNA level, the sequence is TGTGCCAGCAGCTTGATATTAGGGGGGTCGGAGCAGTTCTTC. Its protein is CASSLILGGSEQFF. The chain joins TRBV7-8 to TRBJ2-1; the D segment may tentatively be TRBD1 or TRBD2, each giving 6 matched bases. CDR1 and CDR2 were assigned from the germline V gene as SGHVS and FQNEAQ. Trimming takes 3 bases from V and 10 bases from J, and the germline ends sit 16 bases apart. From its cysteine to its phenylalanine, the CDR3 spans 14 amino acids. The only DNA kept is the CDR3, 42 bases in frame from the first base.